This passage covers 9 T cell receptor beta chains from one sample sequenced in a study of cytotoxic CD8 clonotypes in ibrutinib-treated CLL. Some clones are missing from TCRdb's copy, which holds only in-frame ones; the method was immunoSEQ multiplex PCR. The data hold about 40,000 clones, with about 70% observed a single time. This specimen was PBMCs, taken at disease progression, from a patient treated with ibrutinib. The receptors stem from a human donor with chronic lymphocytic leukemia.

The chain has TRBV28 and TRBJ2-6; 7 bases align to TRBD1. The CDR3 runs 16 residues. V shed 4 bases, J shed 6 bases, and the junction held 9 bases outside the gene matches. Germline V gene sequence: CDR1 MDHEN, CDR2 SYDVKM. The CDR3 here is CASSSQGTVSANVLTF. DNA for the CDR3: TGTGCCAGCAGTTCGCAGGGGACAGTCTCGGCCAACGTCCTGACTTTC.

The genes are TRBV7-8 and TRBJ1-4; 12 bases are shared with TRBD1. Germline CDR1 is SGHVS and CDR2 is FQNEAQ. V shed 5 bases, J shed 5 bases, and the junction held 9 bases outside the gene matches. This CDR3 is built from 17 residues. The chain's CDR3 is CASSQGGQGALNEKLFF. The CDR3 DNA is TGTGCCAGCAGCCAAGGGGGACAGGGGGCCCTAAATGAAAAACTGTTTTTT.

The chain links TRBV5-1 to TRBJ2-5; the D gene could be TRBD1 or TRBD2 (6 bases each). The CDR3 has 14 amino acids. The ends were cut back, 3 bases at V and 3 bases at J, with 12 bases in the middle. Germline V lookup: CDR1 SGHRS, CDR2 YFSETQ. Here the CDR3 DNA reads TGCGCCAGCAGCTCCGGGGGCCGAGAAGAGACCCAGTACTTC. Translated: CASSSGGREETQYF.

This chain connects TRBV5-4 to TRBJ2-4; no firm D call. The germline gives CDR1 SGHNT, CDR2 YYREEE (reference sequence). V was clipped by 0 bases and J by 0 bases, with 10 bases between them. The CDR3 consists of 16 residues. DNA of the CDR3: TGTGCCAGCAGCTTGGGTGGTACCGTAGCCAAAAACATTCAGTACTTC. This codes for CASSLGGTVAKNIQYF.

The CDR3 bases are TGCGCCAGCAGCTCTCAGGGAATCACTAATGAAAAACTGTTTTTT. This encodes CASSSQGITNEKLFF. The gene calls are TRBV5-1 and TRBJ1-4; tentative D call: TRBD1 (5 bases). This CDR3 has 15 residues. CDR1 is SGHRS, CDR2 YFSETQ, per germline. The ends were cut back, 3 bases at V and 2 bases at J, with 11 bases in the middle.

The rearrangement uses TRBV18 and TRBJ2-2; D call uncertain. The germline V and J ends were trimmed by 0 bases and 6 bases, with 17 bases remaining between them. This CDR3 spans 17 amino acids. Germline-derived CDR1 and CDR2 are KGHSH and LQKENI. The CDR3 sequence is CASSPPSVGPGAGELFF. CDR3 nucleotide sequence: TGTGCCAGCTCACCACCCAGTGTCGGACCGGGTGCCGGGGAGCTGTTTTTT.

This clone was observed a few times. V gene TRBV5-8 combines with J gene TRBJ1-2; D call uncertain. Trimming cost V 1 base and J 5 bases, with 12 bases left between them. The CDR3 has 14 amino acids. Germline V lookup: CDR1 SGHTS, CDR2 YDEGEE. Here the CDR3 reads CASSLRSGLYGYTF. Here the CDR3 DNA reads TGTGCCAGCAGCTTGCGGTCAGGACTTTATGGCTACACCTTC.

The chain recombines TRBV11-1 with TRBJ1-2, with D possibly TRBD1 on 6 matching bases. Germline CDR1 SGHAT, CDR2 FQDESV (reference sequence). The length of the CDR3 is 14 residues. V was trimmed by 1 base and J by 3 bases, leaving 9 bases between them. For the CDR3, the DNA is TGTGCCAGCAGCTTAGGGACAGATTACTATGGCTACACCTTC. It is translated as CASSLGTDYYGYTF.

The chain combines TRBV10-3 with TRBJ2-5, with 10 bases fitting TRBD2. The CDR3 runs 13 residues. CDR1 and CDR2 (germline): ENHRY, SYGVKD. Trimming took 10 bases from V and 4 from J; bases not matched to a gene: 6. CDR3 nucleotides: TGTGCCACCGAAGCGGGGGGGCGAGAGACCCAGTACTTC. It codes for CATEAGGRETQYF.